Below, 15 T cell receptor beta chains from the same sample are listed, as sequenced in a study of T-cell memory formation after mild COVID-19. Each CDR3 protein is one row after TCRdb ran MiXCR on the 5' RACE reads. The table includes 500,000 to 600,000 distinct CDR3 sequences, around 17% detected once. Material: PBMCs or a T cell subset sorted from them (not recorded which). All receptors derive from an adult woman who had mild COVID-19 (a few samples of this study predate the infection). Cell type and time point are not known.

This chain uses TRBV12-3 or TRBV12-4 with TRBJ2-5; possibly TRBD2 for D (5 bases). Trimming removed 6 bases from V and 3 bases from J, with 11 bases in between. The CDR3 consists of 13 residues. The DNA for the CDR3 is TGTGCCAGCAGGATACGGACTGAAGAGACCCAGTACTTC. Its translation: CASRIRTEETQYF.

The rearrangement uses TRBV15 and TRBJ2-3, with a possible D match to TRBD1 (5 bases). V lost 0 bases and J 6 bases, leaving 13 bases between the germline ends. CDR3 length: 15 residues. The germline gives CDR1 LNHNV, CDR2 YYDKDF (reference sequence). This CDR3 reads CATSRDDRGADTQYF. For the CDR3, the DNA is TGTGCCACCAGCAGAGATGATAGGGGTGCGGATACGCAGTATTTT.

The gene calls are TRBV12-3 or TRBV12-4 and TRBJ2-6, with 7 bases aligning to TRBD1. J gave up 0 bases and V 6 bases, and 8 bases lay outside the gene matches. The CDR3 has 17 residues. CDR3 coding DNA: TGTGCCAGCAGGCATAGACAGGGCCTCTCTGGGGCCAACGTCCTGACTTTC. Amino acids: CASRHRQGLSGANVLTF.

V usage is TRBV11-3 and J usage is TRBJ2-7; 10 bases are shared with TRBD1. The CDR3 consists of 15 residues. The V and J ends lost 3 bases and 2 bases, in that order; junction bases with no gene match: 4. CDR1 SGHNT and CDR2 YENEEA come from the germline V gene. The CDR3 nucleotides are TGTGCCAGCAGCTTGGGGGGGACAGGGGCCTACGAGCAGTACTTC. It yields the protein CASSLGGTGAYEQYF.

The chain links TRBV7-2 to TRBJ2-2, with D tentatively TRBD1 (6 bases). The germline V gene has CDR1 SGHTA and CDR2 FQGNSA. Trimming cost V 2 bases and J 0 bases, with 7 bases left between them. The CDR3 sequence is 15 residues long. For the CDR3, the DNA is TGTGCCAGCAGCTTAACAGGGCCGAACACCGGGGAGCTGTTTTTT. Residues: CASSLTGPNTGELFF.

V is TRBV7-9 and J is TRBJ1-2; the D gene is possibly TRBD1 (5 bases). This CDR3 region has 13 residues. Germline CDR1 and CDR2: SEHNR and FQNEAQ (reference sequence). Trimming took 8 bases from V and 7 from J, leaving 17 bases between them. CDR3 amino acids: CASSREGNGGYTF. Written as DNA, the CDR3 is TGTGCCAGCTCCAGGGAGGGGAACGGTGGCTACACCTTC.

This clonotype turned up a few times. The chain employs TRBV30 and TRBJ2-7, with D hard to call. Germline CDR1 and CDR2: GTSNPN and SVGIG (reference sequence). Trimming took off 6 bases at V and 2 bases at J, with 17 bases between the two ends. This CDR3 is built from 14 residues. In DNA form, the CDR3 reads TGTGCCTGTAATATTGTAGCAGGAGCCTACGAGCAGTACTTC. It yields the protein CACNIVAGAYEQYF.

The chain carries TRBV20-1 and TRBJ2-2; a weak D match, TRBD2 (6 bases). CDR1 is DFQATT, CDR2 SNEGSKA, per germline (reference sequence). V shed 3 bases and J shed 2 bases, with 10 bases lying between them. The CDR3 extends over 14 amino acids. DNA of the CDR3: TGCAGTGCTAGGTGGAGGGGAAACACCGGGGAGCTGTTTTTT. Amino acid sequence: CSARWRGNTGELFF.

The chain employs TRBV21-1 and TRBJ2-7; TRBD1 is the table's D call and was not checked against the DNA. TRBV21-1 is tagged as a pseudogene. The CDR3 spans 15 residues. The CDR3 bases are TGTGCCAGCAGCAAAGGTCCACAGGGGTGCTACGAGCAGTACTTC. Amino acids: CASSKGPQGCYEQYF.

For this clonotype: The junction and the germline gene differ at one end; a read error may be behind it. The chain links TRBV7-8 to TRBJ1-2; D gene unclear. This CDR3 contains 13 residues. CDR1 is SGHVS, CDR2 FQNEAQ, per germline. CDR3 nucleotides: TGTGCCAGCAGCTCGAATCCGGGAGGTGGCTACGCCTTC. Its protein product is CASSSNPGGGYAF.

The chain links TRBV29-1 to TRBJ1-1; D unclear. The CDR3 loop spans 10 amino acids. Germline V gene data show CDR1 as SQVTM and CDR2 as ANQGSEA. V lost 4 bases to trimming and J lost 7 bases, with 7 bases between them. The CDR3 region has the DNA TGCAGCGTTGTGATGAGTGAAGCTTTCTTT. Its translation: CSVVMSEAFF.

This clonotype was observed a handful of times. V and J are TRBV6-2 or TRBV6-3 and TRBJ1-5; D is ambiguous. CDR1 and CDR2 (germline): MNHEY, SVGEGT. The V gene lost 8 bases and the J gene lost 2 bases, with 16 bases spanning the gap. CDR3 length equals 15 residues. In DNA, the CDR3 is TGTGCCAGCGCCTTCAGCGCCTGGGGCAATCAGCCCCAGCATTTT. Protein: CASAFSAWGNQPQHF.

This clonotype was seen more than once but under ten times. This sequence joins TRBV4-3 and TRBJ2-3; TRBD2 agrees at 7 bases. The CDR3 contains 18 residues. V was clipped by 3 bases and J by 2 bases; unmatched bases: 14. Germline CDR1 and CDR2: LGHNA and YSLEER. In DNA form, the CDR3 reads TGCGCCAGCAGCCATCGGCCGGCTGGCGGGAGCGACACAGATACGCAGTATTTT. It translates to CASSHRPAGGSDTDTQYF.

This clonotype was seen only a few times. The CDR3 spells CASSPYRAQETQYF. Here the CDR3 DNA reads TGTGCCAGCAGTCCATACCGGGCCCAAGAGACCCAGTACTTC. The V and J genes are TRBV27 and TRBJ2-5; D is unclear. The CDR3 consists of 14 residues. From germline, CDR1 is MNHEY and CDR2 SMNVEV (reference sequence). Trimming took off 5 bases at V and 1 base at J, with 11 bases between the two ends.

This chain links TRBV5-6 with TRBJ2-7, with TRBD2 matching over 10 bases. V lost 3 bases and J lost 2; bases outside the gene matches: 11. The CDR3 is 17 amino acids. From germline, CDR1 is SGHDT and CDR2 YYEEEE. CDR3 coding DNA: TGTGCCAGCAGCTCCCGAGGAGGACTAGCGGAAACCTACGAGCAGTACTTC. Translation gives CASSSRGGLAETYEQYF.